This T cell receptor (beta chain) came from a study of Graves' ophthalmopathy and Graves' hyperthyroidism. This clonotype was recorded many times. The sequenced template was RNA, covering the TCR beta CDR3 region. The authors performed first-round RT-PCR with HTBI primers and then a second-round multiplex PCR. A single record per CDR3 protein comes from TCRdb applying MiXCR to the multiplex PCR reads. The sample records 900,000 to 1,200,000 distinct CDR3 sequences, approximately 35% being singletons. Looked up from germline, CDR1 is LNHDA and CDR2 is SQIVND (reference sequence). The CDR3 extends over 16 amino acids. V lost 3 bases, J lost 4 bases, and 18 bases lay in between. Hyperthyroidism patients, all newly diagnosed, had under 2 months' duration and ages of 18 to 65.

The receptor's source is an adult man with Graves' hyperthyroidism. The rearrangement joins TRBV19 to TRBJ1-1, with D possibly being TRBD1 (5 bases). The sequenced sample consisted of peripheral blood or thyroid tissue (not recorded which). The CDR3 DNA is TGTGCCAGTAGTATTTTGGCAGGGTCTGGAGTCACTGAAGCTTTCTTT. Its translation is CASSILAGSGVTEAFF.